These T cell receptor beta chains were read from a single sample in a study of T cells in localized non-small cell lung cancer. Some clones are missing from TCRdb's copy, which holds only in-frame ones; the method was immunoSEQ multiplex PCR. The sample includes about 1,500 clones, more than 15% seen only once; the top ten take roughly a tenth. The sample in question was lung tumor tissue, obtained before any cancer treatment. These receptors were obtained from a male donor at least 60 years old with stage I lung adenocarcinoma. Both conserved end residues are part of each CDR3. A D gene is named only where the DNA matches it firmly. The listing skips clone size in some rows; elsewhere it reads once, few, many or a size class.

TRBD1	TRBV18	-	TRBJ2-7	TGTGCCAGCTCGTCCGGGACAGGGGGCTCCTACGAGCAGTACTTC	CASSSGTGGSYEQYF
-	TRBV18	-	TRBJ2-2	TGTGCCAGCTCGAGCGGGGCAGGGGTCACCGGGGAGCTGTTTTTT	CASSSGAGVTGELFF
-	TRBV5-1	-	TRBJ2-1	TGCGCCAGCAGCTTGGGAATCGGCGGACTCTCCTACAATGAGCAGTTCTTC	CASSLGIGGLSYNEQFF
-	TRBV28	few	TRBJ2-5	TGTGCCAGCAGTTTATTAATGGGAGACGACCGCTCCGGGGGAGAGACCCAGTACTTC	CASSLLMGDDRSGGETQYF
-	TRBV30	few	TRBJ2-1	TGTGCCTGGAGTCCGGACAGCCGAAACTACAATGAGCAGTTCTTC	CAWSPDSRNYNEQFF
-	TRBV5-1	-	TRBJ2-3	TGCGCCAGCAGCTTGTTAGGACAGAAAAGCACAGATACGCAGTATTTT	CASSLLGQKSTDTQYF
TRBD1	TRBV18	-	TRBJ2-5	TGTGCCAGCTCACCCGTGGGGACAGGCCAAGAGACCCAGTACTTC	CASSPVGTGQETQYF
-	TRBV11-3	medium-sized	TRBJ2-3	TGTGCCAGCAGCTTATCTCTGGGGGGAGGAGATACGCAGTATTTT	CASSLSLGGGDTQYF
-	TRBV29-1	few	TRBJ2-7	TGCAGCATATCTGGGAATCCCTACGAGCAGTACTTC	CSISGNPYEQYF
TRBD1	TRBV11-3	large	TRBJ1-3	TGTGCCAGCAGCTTAGGACAGGGCCTAACGACGTCTGGAAACACCATATATTTT	CASSLGQGLTTSGNTIYF
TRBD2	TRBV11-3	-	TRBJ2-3	TGTGCCAGCAGCTCCCCCGGAGCGGGACCCACAGATACGCAGTATTTT	CASSSPGAGPTDTQYF
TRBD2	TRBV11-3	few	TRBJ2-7	TGTGCCAGCAGCTTGGGAGGGACCCGCTACGAGCAGTACTTC	CASSLGGTRYEQYF
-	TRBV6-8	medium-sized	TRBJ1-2	TGTGCCAGCAGCGCCGCCAGTAACTATGGCTACACCTTC	CASSAASNYGYTF
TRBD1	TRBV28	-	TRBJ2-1	TGTGCCAGCAGCACCCCAGGACAGGGGGGTGGCGATGAGCAGTTCTTC	CASSTPGQGGGDEQFF
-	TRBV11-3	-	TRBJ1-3	TGTGCCAGCAGCAGTCGACAGGTGGAAAACACCATATATTTT	CASSSRQVENTIYF
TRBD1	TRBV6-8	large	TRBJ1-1	TGTGCCAGCGCGACAGGGATGAACACTGAAGCTTTCTTT	CASATGMNTEAFF
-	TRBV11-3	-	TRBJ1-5	TGTGCCAGCAGCCCCGGTCTTTATAGCAATCAGCCCCAGCATTTT	CASSPGLYSNQPQHF
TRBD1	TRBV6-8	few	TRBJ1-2	TGTGCCAGCAGGAAGATGGGACAGGGTGCCTATGGCTACACCTTC	CASRKMGQGAYGYTF
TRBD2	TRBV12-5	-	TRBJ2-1	TGTGCTAGTGGTTTGGTAATCGGGACTAGCGGGTTTGAGCAGTTCTTC	CASGLVIGTSGFEQFF
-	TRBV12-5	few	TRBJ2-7	TGTGCCAGCGGACCAGGGACGGCTACCTACGAGCAGTACTTC	CASGPGTATYEQYF
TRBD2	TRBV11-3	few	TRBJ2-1	TGTGCCAGCAGCCTCACTAGCGGGAGCTACAATGAGCAGTTCTTC	CASSLTSGSYNEQFF
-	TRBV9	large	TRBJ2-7	TGTGCCAGCAGCGTAGTGCCAGGGACCTTCTACGAGCAGTACTTC	CASSVVPGTFYEQYF
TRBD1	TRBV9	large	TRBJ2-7	TGTGCCAGCAGTGGAGAGGGGGCTTCCAACGAGCAGTACTTC	CASSGEGASNEQYF
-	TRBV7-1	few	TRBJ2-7	TGTGCCAGCAGCCCCCCCGGTTTCGAGGAGCAGTACTTC	CASSPPGFEEQYF
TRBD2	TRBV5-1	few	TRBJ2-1	TGCGCCAGCAGCTCCGGGACTAAAGCCTACAATGAGCAGTTCTTC	CASSSGTKAYNEQFF
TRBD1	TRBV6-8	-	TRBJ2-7	TGTGCCAGCAGCCGGACAGGGGGCGTGGAGCAGTACTTC	CASSRTGGVEQYF
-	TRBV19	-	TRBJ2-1	TGTGCCAGTAGCCCGCTCCGGGACCGAGGGAGTGGGGAGCAGTTCTTC	CASSPLRDRGSGEQFF
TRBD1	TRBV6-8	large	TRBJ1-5	TGTGCCAGCAGACGGACAGGAGGCAATCAGCCCCAGCATTTT	CASRRTGGNQPQHF
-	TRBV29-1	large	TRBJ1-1	TGCAGCGGGTGGGGGTTCATGAACACTGAAGCTTTCTTT	CSGWGFMNTEAFF
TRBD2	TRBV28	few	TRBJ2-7	TGTGCCAGCAGTAGTAGCGGGGCGAAACTCTACGAGCAGTACTTC	CASSSSGAKLYEQYF
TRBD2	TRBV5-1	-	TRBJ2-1	TGCGCCAGCAGCTTGGGCTCTAGCGGGAGGAACGAGCAGTTCTTC	CASSLGSSGRNEQFF